The 17 T cell receptor beta chains given below trace back to one sample, sequenced in a study of T cell changes during pregnancy in multiple sclerosis. Profiled with immunoSEQ multiplex PCR; TCRdb holds only in-frame clones, not every one. This table holds some 40,000 clones, around 92% found once. Source material: peripheral blood. These receptors were obtained from a female donor with multiple sclerosis, enrolled in a pregnancy study.

The J gene is TRBJ1-5, the V gene TRBV28; D gene unclear. This CDR3 has 12 amino acids. Trimming pared 2 bases from V and 7 bases from J, leaving 6 bases between. Germline V gene sequence: CDR1 MDHEN, CDR2 SYDVKM. DNA for the CDR3: TGTGCCAGCAGTTTAGCAGGCCAGCCCCAGCATTTT. This gives the protein CASSLAGQPQHF.

The chain carries TRBV10-3 and TRBJ1-2, with 7 bases identical to TRBD1. This CDR3 is built from 13 residues. Germline-derived CDR1 and CDR2 are ENHRY and SYGVKD. V trimming: 9 bases; J trimming: 8 bases; junction bases outside the gene matches: 12. The CDR3 is CAMSSGTDQGYTF. The CDR3 coding sequence is TGTGCCATGAGCTCCGGGACAGACCAAGGCTACACCTTC.

The genes are TRBV28 and TRBJ1-5; D perhaps matches TRBD1 (5 bases). CDR3 length: 15 amino acids. Trimming removed 5 bases at V and 4 bases at J, with 15 bases between. Germline CDR1 is MDHEN and CDR2 is SYDVKM. CDR3 bases: TGTGCCAGCAGTACCCGGGGCAAAGCGAATCAGCCCCAGCATTTT. Protein sequence: CASSTRGKANQPQHF.

This chain links TRBV2 with TRBJ2-4; 9 nucleotides agree with TRBD1. CDR1 is SNHLY and CDR2 is FYNNEI in the germline V gene. V shed 4 bases and J 4 bases; nucleotides not matched to a gene: 8. The CDR3 totals 16 residues. The CDR3 is CASSVRDRVSKNIQYF. In DNA, the CDR3 is TGTGCCAGCAGTGTTAGGGACAGGGTGTCAAAAAACATTCAGTACTTC. The full variable domain, rest sourced from reference TRBV2 and TRBJ2-4, is EPEVTQTPSHQVTQMGQEVILRCVPISNHLYFYWYRQILGQKVEFLVSFYNNEISEKSEIFDDQFSVERPDGSNFTLKIRSTKLEDSAMYFCASSVRDRVSKNIQYFGAGTRLSVL.

The genes are TRBV27 and TRBJ1-5; 8 nucleotides agree with TRBD1. There are 13 residues in the CDR3. Trimming cost V 0 bases and J 10 bases; bases outside gene matches: 2. CDR1 and CDR2 (germline): MNHEY, SMNVEV (reference sequence). CDR3 amino acids: CASSLSQGVPQHF. In DNA form, the CDR3 reads TGTGCCAGCAGTTTATCACAGGGGGTACCCCAGCATTTT.

The chain recombines TRBV19 with TRBJ1-2; TRBD1 matches 7 bases. This CDR3 spans 14 amino acids. Germline-derived CDR1 and CDR2 are LNHDA and SQIVND (reference sequence). J gave up 2 bases and V 8 bases, and 8 bases lay outside the gene matches. CDR3 DNA sequence: TGTGCCAGTCGAGGACAGGAGGGGAACTATGGCTACACCTTC. Its protein product is CASRGQEGNYGYTF.

The chain has TRBV28 and TRBJ1-2, with a tentative D call TRBD1 (6 bases). The CDR3 consists of 14 residues. Germline V gives CDR1 MDHEN, CDR2 SYDVKM. Trimming took 2 bases from V and 3 from J, leaving 10 bases between them. CDR3 residues: CASSLPGVYYGYTF. The CDR3 bases are TGTGCCAGCAGTTTACCAGGGGTATACTATGGCTACACCTTC.

This clone appeared a single time. This CDR3 reads CASSWGLGTDPYEQYF. The CDR3 DNA reads TGCGCCAGCAGCTGGGGGCTCGGGACAGATCCCTACGAGCAGTACTTC. The genes are TRBV5-1 and TRBJ2-7; TRBD1 aligns across 7 bases. The germline V gene encodes CDR1 SGHRS and CDR2 YFSETQ. V lost 3 bases and J lost 2; bases outside the gene matches: 11. The CDR3 is 16 amino acids.

This chain joins TRBV11-2 and TRBJ2-7; D remains unclear. The CDR3 totals 12 residues. The germline V and J ends were trimmed by 5 bases and 5 bases, with 10 bases remaining between them. The V gene's germline CDR1 is SGHAT and CDR2 FQNNGV. CDR3 in amino acids: CASSLLGNEQYF. In DNA form, the CDR3 reads TGTGCCAGCAGCCTCCTAGGGAACGAGCAGTACTTC.

This clone was counted once. The chain links TRBV10-3 to TRBJ1-3; 7 bases are a match to TRBD1. This CDR3 comprises 14 residues. Per the germline V gene, CDR1 is ENHRY and CDR2 is SYGVKD. Trimming at V came to 4 bases and at J to 4 bases, leaving 4 bases not matched to a gene. The CDR3 DNA sequence: TGTGCCATCAGTGCGACAGGGTCGGGAAACACCATATATTTT. Encoded protein: CAISATGSGNTIYF.

This rearrangement joins TRBV7-9 to TRBJ2-1; D may be TRBD1 (6 bases). V was clipped by 5 bases and J by 4 bases, with 15 bases between them. CDR1 is SEHNR, CDR2 FQNEAQ, per germline (reference sequence). The CDR3 totals 15 residues. CDR3 sequence: CASSRGQMLYNEQFF. The CDR3 DNA sequence: TGTGCCAGCAGCCGCGGACAGATGTTATACAATGAGCAGTTCTTC.

This chain connects TRBV5-1 to TRBJ2-1; 7 nucleotides line up with TRBD2. J was trimmed by 2 bases and V by 9 bases; bases with no gene match: 11. CDR1 is SGHRS and CDR2 is YFSETQ in the germline V gene. The length of the CDR3 is 15 residues. Here the CDR3 reads CATSAPGGTYNEQFF. CDR3 bases: TGCGCCACTTCCGCTCCGGGAGGCACCTACAATGAGCAGTTCTTC.

The chain recombines TRBV27 with TRBJ1-1; no definite D call. This CDR3 contains 13 residues. Germline CDR1 reads MNHEY; CDR2 reads SMNVEV (reference sequence). Deletions cut 3 bases from V and 6 bases from J, with 11 bases between. CDR3 coding DNA: TGTGCCAGCAGTTTGGTGCCAGCCTCTGAAGCTTTCTTT. Encoded protein: CASSLVPASEAFF.

The rearrangement links TRBV19 to TRBJ2-2, with D unresolved. The CDR3 runs 17 residues. Trimming took 3 bases from V and 0 from J, leaving 14 bases between them. Germline loops: CDR1 LNHDA, CDR2 SQIVND (reference sequence). CDR3 in DNA: TGTGCCAGTAGTATTACCGGATACCAAGCGAACACCGGGGAGCTGTTTTTT. It translates to CASSITGYQANTGELFF.

V and J are TRBV5-1 and TRBJ2-1; 14 nucleotides match TRBD2. Trimming removed 0 bases from V and 11 bases from J; junction bases left unmatched: 4. This CDR3 comprises 15 residues. CDR1 is SGHRS and CDR2 is YFSETQ in the germline V gene. The CDR3 nucleotides read TGCGCCAGCAGCTTGGGACTAGCGGGAGGGCCTAAGCAGTTCTTC. Translating gives CASSLGLAGGPKQFF.

The CDR3 nucleotides read TGTGCTAGTGGTTTGGCCCCCGGGACGGCCTACAATCAGCCCCAGCATTTT. Translating gives CASGLAPGTAYNQPQHF. The rearrangement links TRBV12-5 to TRBJ1-5, with TRBD1 as a possible D gene (5 bases). The CDR3 covers 17 residues. Germline values: CDR1 LGHNT, CDR2 FRNRAP. The V end was cut by 1 base, the J end by 3 bases, with 16 bases between.

This clone was seen only once. This chain uses TRBV6-1 with TRBJ1-2; tentative D call: TRBD1 (5 bases). V was trimmed by 0 bases and J by 8 bases, leaving 16 bases between them. The CDR3 consists of 15 residues. Germline values: CDR1 MNHNS, CDR2 SASEGT. In DNA form, the CDR3 reads TGTGCCAGCAGTGAAGCGCCCGACAGCTCTAGGGGCTACACCTTC. This gives the protein CASSEAPDSSRGYTF.